These 14 T cell receptor beta chains were all obtained from the same sample, sequenced in a study of spatial heterogeneity in lung cancer. The antigens of these receptors remain unknown. Time point meaning: sample taken at primary tumor resection. Study outcomes and limitations: Counts of expanded alpha and beta TCRs within tumors tracked the tumor nonsynonymous mutation count.

Each CDR3 protein is one row after TCRdb ran MiXCR on the 5' RACE reads. The sample carries 18,000 or so distinct CDR3 sequences, 7% to 8% recorded once. The sequenced sample was lung tumor tissue, obtained at surgery. These receptors all stem from a female donor with early-stage non-small cell lung cancer.

This clonotype was counted many times. The chain combines TRBV19 with TRBJ2-3; 8 bases line up with TRBD2. With 1 base clipped from V and 0 bases from J, the junction kept 3 bases outside the gene matches. There are 16 residues in the CDR3. Germline loops: CDR1 LNHDA, CDR2 SQIVND (reference sequence). CDR3 region: CASSIGGGPSTDTQYF. In DNA, the CDR3 is TGTGCCAGTAGTATAGGCGGGGGGCCGAGCACAGATACGCAGTATTTT. Complete variable domain (other parts from reference TRBV19 and TRBJ2-3): DGGITQSPKYLFRKEGQNVTLSCEQNLNHDAMYWYRQDPGQGLRLIYYSQIVNDFQKGDIAEGYSVSREKKESFPLTVTSAQKNPTAFYLCASSIGGGPSTDTQYFGPGTRLTVL.

In its sample, this clonotype was seen a few times. CDR3 bases: TGTGCCAGCAGCTTATCCGCATTCTCAGGGAATGAGCAGTTCTTC. Translation gives CASSLSAFSGNEQFF. The V call is TRBV5-4, the J call TRBJ2-1; possible D gene TRBD1, 5 bases. Germline V lookup: CDR1 SGHNT, CDR2 YYREEE (reference sequence). The CDR3 is 15 residues long. The ends were cut back, 2 bases at V and 7 bases at J, with 16 bases in the middle.

The chain employs TRBV29-1 and TRBJ2-4; 8 bases are a match to TRBD1. CDR1 is SQVTM and CDR2 is ANQGSEA in the germline V gene. Trimming removed 6 bases from V and 6 bases from J; junction bases left unmatched: 1. The CDR3 runs to 11 residues. CDR3 sequence (DNA): TGCAGCGTAGACAGGGGAAACATTCAGTACTTC. Its translation: CSVDRGNIQYF.

This clonotype was detected ten times or more. This chain connects TRBV4-2 to TRBJ2-1, with D maybe TRBD2 (6 bases). The CDR3 is made up of 15 amino acids. The germline CDR1 and CDR2 sequences are LGHNA and YNFKEQ. The V gene lost 1 base and the J gene lost 8 bases, with 15 bases spanning the gap. The CDR3 protein is CASSQGAGSLDEQFF. In DNA form, the CDR3 reads TGTGCCAGCAGCCAAGGGGCGGGATCTCTAGATGAGCAGTTCTTC.

This clonotype was counted ten times or more. The chain links TRBV12-3 or TRBV12-4 to TRBJ1-6; possibly TRBD1 for D (5 bases). CDR3 size: 14 residues. The V and J ends lost 4 bases and 7 bases respectively, with 11 bases between them. The DNA for the CDR3 is TGTGCCAGCAGTTCTGGAGGGGACAATTCACCCCTCCACTTT. Encoded protein: CASSSGGDNSPLHF.

This clonotype has ten or more counts. The J gene is TRBJ2-2, the V gene TRBV4-1; D may be TRBD2 (6 bases). The germline CDR1 and CDR2 sequences are MGHRA and YSYEKL. CDR3 length: 15 residues. Trimming cost V 2 bases and J 7 bases, with 14 bases left between them. CDR3 sequence reads: CASSQLGGVGGELFF. The CDR3 DNA reads as TGCGCCAGCAGCCAACTGGGGGGAGTGGGCGGGGAGCTGTTTTTT.

This clonotype was counted at least ten times. The chain joins TRBV28 to TRBJ2-3; a weak D match, TRBD2 (7 bases). Germline loops: CDR1 MDHEN, CDR2 SYDVKM. The CDR3 totals 16 residues. V lost 5 bases and J lost 0, with 15 bases in between. Here the CDR3 reads CASSPGGPPSTDTQYF. CDR3 coding DNA: TGTGCCAGCAGTCCGGGGGGCCCCCCCAGCACAGATACGCAGTATTTT.

This clonotype has only a few counts. This chain connects TRBV5-1 to TRBJ2-5, with 9 positions matching TRBD1. Germline trimming cut 0 bases from V and 6 bases from J; bases unmatched to any gene: 6. Germline V gives CDR1 SGHRS, CDR2 YFSETQ. This CDR3 spans 15 amino acids. CDR3 loop: CASSLAPGQGKTQYF. CDR3 sequence (DNA): TGCGCCAGCAGCTTGGCCCCGGGACAGGGAAAGACCCAGTACTTC.

The chain is built from TRBV29-1 and TRBJ1-2, with D perhaps TRBD1 (6 bases). Germline V gene lookup returns CDR1 SQVTM and CDR2 ANQGSEA. The ends were cut back, 7 bases at V and 6 bases at J, with 9 bases in the middle. This CDR3 contains 10 residues. The CDR3 spells CSARTDGYTF. CDR3 nucleotide sequence: TGCAGCGCCAGGACAGATGGCTACACCTTC.

The chain has TRBV15 and TRBJ2-2, with D hard to call. Trimming removed 0 bases at V and 6 bases at J, with 14 bases between. Germline CDR1 LNHNV, CDR2 YYDKDF (reference sequence). The CDR3 runs to 16 residues. CDR3 bases: TGTGCCACCAGCAGAGATTCCCCTCGCATTGCCGGGGAGCTGTTTTTT. Its protein is CATSRDSPRIAGELFF.

This clonotype was picked up a small number of times. The chain employs TRBV7-3 and TRBJ2-5; the D gene could be TRBD1 or TRBD2 (5 bases each). Looked up from germline, CDR1 is SGHTA and CDR2 is FQGTGA. CDR3 length equals 13 residues. With 5 bases removed from V and 1 base from J, the gap between germline ends came to 8 bases. The CDR3: CASSAGSQETQYF. In DNA form, the CDR3 reads TGTGCCAGCAGCGCAGGGAGCCAAGAGACCCAGTACTTC.

Only a few counts were recorded for this clonotype. The chain is built from TRBV12-3 or TRBV12-4 and TRBJ2-1; 9 bases fit TRBD1. This CDR3 has 15 residues. Trimming at V came to 6 bases and at J to 2 bases, leaving 5 bases not matched to a gene. The CDR3 is CASSLGTGPYNEQFF. CDR3 in DNA: TGTGCCAGCAGCCTAGGGACAGGGCCCTACAATGAGCAGTTCTTC.

J is TRBJ1-1 and V is TRBV30; D unclear. Trimming left V 0 bases short and J 1 base short, with 9 bases between. The germline CDR1 and CDR2 sequences are GTSNPN and SVGIG (reference sequence). This CDR3 region has 14 residues. CDR3 sequence reads: CAWSVLAGNTEAFF. In DNA, the CDR3 is TGTGCCTGGAGTGTACTGGCAGGGAACACTGAAGCTTTCTTT.

This clonotype was recorded at least ten times. The J gene is TRBJ2-7, the V gene TRBV12-3 or TRBV12-4, with 8 nucleotides matching TRBD1. V gave up 3 bases and J gave up 0 bases; unmatched junction bases: 1. The CDR3 length is 14 residues. CDR3 coding DNA: TGTGCCAGCAGTTTTACAGGGGGCTCCTACGAGCAGTACTTC. Translating gives CASSFTGGSYEQYF.